This T cell receptor (beta chain) was captured by sequencing in a study of PD-L1 blockade in urothelial cancer. TCRdb's copy holds only in-frame clones and misses some; the assay was immunoSEQ multiplex PCR. The sample includes over 35,000 clones, just under 85% of them seen just once. Time point meaning: pretreatment peripheral blood. V was trimmed by 4 bases and J by 4 bases, leaving 4 bases between them. CDR1 and CDR2 (germline): MNHEY, SMNVEV (reference sequence). The CDR3 loop spans 12 amino acids. The rearrangement joins TRBV27 to TRBJ1-4; D is unclear. The material sequenced was PBMCs, taken around atezolizumab (anti-PD-L1) treatment. The clonotype originates from an older man with urothelial cancer. Here the CDR3 reads CASSSYNEKLFF. CDR3 DNA sequence: TGTGCCAGCAGTTCTTATAATGAAAAACTGTTTTTT.